Presented here are 20 T cell receptor beta chains from one specimen sequenced in a study of blood T cell repertoires in COVID-19. Only in-frame clones appear in the TCRdb table, and some are missing; sequencing was by immunoSEQ multiplex PCR. The sample includes around 120,000 clones, around 66% seen only once; the top ten take roughly 6%. Sequenced material: peripheral blood. The receptors stem from an elderly man with acute or convalescent COVID-19.

This clone has just one count. The J gene is TRBJ2-2, the V gene TRBV19; 11 bases line up with TRBD1. The CDR3 covers 15 residues. V lost 6 bases, J lost 7 bases, and 7 bases stayed unmatched. The germline gives CDR1 LNHDA, CDR2 SQIVND (reference sequence). CDR3 DNA: TGTGCCAGTAGAACGGACAGGGGGCGCGTCGGGGAGCTGTTTTTT. This encodes CASRTDRGRVGELFF.

The CDR3 is CASSVDGQVDTQYF. CDR3 nucleotide sequence: TGTGCCAGCAGCGTAGATGGACAAGTTGATACGCAGTATTTT. J is TRBJ2-3 and V is TRBV9, with a tentative D call TRBD1 (5 bases). The V gene's germline CDR1 is SGDLS and CDR2 YYNGEE. This CDR3 region has 14 residues. V lost 0 bases and J lost 6, with 11 bases in between. The variable domain in full, with the rest retrieved from reference TRBV9 and TRBJ2-3, is DSGVTQTPKHLITATGQRVTLRCSPRSGDLSVYWYQQSLDQGLQFLIQYYNGEERAKGNILERFSAQQFPDLHSELNLSSLELGDSALYFCASSVDGQVDTQYFGPGTRLTVL.

V and J are TRBV11-2 and TRBJ2-3; 10 nucleotides align to TRBD2. This CDR3 is built from 15 residues. V gave up 4 bases and J gave up 6 bases; unmatched junction bases: 7. Per germline, CDR1 SGHAT and CDR2 FQNNGV. The CDR3 loop reads CASSSLAGAKDTQYF. For the CDR3, the DNA is TGTGCCAGCAGCTCCCTAGCGGGAGCTAAGGATACGCAGTATTTT.

The V call is TRBV6-6, the J call TRBJ2-2; possible D gene TRBD1, 5 bases. The CDR3 consists of 13 residues. The V gene's germline CDR1 is MNHNY and CDR2 SVGAGI (reference sequence). V shed 7 bases and J shed 2 bases, with 8 bases lying between them. The CDR3 coding sequence is TGTGCCAGCAAAGACAGTAACACCGGGGAGCTGTTTTTT. Protein sequence: CASKDSNTGELFF.

This sequence joins TRBV28 and TRBJ2-6; TRBD2 might be the D (6 bases). Trimming left V 5 bases short and J 1 base short, with 12 bases between. Germline values: CDR1 MDHEN, CDR2 SYDVKM. This CDR3 contains 16 residues. CDR3 coding DNA: TGTGCCAGCAGTCCCGCGGGGCAGTCTGGGGCCAACGTCCTGACTTTC. Its translation: CASSPAGQSGANVLTF.

This clone was seen more than once but under ten times. The V call is TRBV2, the J call TRBJ2-5, with a possible D match to TRBD2 (6 bases). Germline V gene lookup returns CDR1 SNHLY and CDR2 FYNNEI. CDR3 length: 14 amino acids. Trimming left V 6 bases short and J 5 bases short, with 16 bases between. DNA of the CDR3: TGTGCCAGCAGCGAATATAGCGGAGGGGAGACCCAGTACTTC. Amino acid sequence: CASSEYSGGETQYF.

With respect to this clone: At the DNA level, this CDR3 is encoded by other sequences in the same sample as well. The genes are TRBV6-5 and TRBJ2-1; 10 bases map to TRBD2. Germline CDR1 reads MNHEY; CDR2 reads SVGAGI. J lost 4 bases, V lost 5 bases, and 5 bases had no gene match. CDR3 length: 15 amino acids. The CDR3 DNA reads as TGTGCCAGCAGTCGAGGACTAGCGGATTACAATGAGCAGTTCTTC. It encodes CASSRGLADYNEQFF.

V usage is TRBV28 and J usage is TRBJ1-5, with D maybe TRBD1 (6 bases). Per germline, CDR1 MDHEN and CDR2 SYDVKM. The CDR3 totals 14 residues. Trimming left V 7 bases short and J 5 bases short, with 15 bases between. The CDR3 DNA sequence: TGTGCCAGCACTCGGGACAATTCTTATCAGCCCCAGCATTTT. This encodes CASTRDNSYQPQHF. Supplemented by reference TRBV28 and TRBJ1-5, the full variable domain reads DVKVTQSSRYLVKRTGEKVFLECVQDMDHENMFWYRQDPGLGLRLIYFSYDVKMKEKGDIPEGYSVSREKKERFSLILESASTNQTSMYLCASTRDNSYQPQHFGDGTRLSIL.

A remark on this clone: Additional DNA sequences in this sample encode the identical CDR3. Here the CDR3 reads CASSLGSSGQETQYF. The CDR3 DNA is TGCGCCAGCAGCTTGGGCTCTAGCGGCCAAGAGACCCAGTACTTC. The chain employs TRBV5-1 and TRBJ2-5; 7 nucleotides agree with TRBD2. The trim removed 0 bases at V and 1 base at J, leaving 3 bases unmatched. CDR1 and CDR2 from the germline V gene are SGHRS and YFSETQ. CDR3 length: 15 residues.

This clone qualifies as medium-sized. V and J are TRBV28 and TRBJ2-7; a possible D gene is TRBD2 (5 bases). CDR3 length equals 13 residues. The germline V gene has CDR1 MDHEN and CDR2 SYDVKM. Trimming stripped 8 bases from V and 2 bases from J, with 13 bases between. The CDR3 region is CASGPGVPYEQYF. CDR3 DNA sequence: TGTGCCAGCGGCCCCGGGGTCCCCTACGAGCAGTACTTC.

V usage is TRBV28 and J usage is TRBJ2-7; 7 bases agree with TRBD2. CDR3 length equals 13 residues. Germline lookup yields CDR1 MDHEN and CDR2 SYDVKM. Losses at the gene ends were 5 bases for V and 4 bases for J; bases not matched to a gene: 5. The CDR3 protein is CASSIAGGYEQYF. The DNA of the CDR3 is TGTGCCAGCAGTATAGCGGGCGGTTACGAGCAGTACTTC.

The rearrangement links TRBV28 to TRBJ1-1, with TRBD1 matching over 7 bases. The V gene end was trimmed by 6 bases and the J gene end by 8 bases; junction bases not matched to a gene: 6. This CDR3 is 12 amino acids long. Germline lookup yields CDR1 MDHEN and CDR2 SYDVKM. In DNA form, the CDR3 reads TGTGCCAGCAGGATCGACAGGGCGGAAGCTTTCTTT. Amino acids: CASRIDRAEAFF.

The V call is TRBV11-2, the J call TRBJ2-7, with a weak D call TRBD1 (6 bases). Germline-derived CDR1 and CDR2 are SGHAT and FQNNGV. V was shortened by 1 base and J by 2 bases, with 9 bases between the two germline ends. The CDR3 totals 14 residues. Here the CDR3 reads CASSLGTVPYEQYF. CDR3 bases: TGTGCCAGCAGCTTAGGGACAGTACCCTACGAGCAGTACTTC.

The chain combines TRBV19 with TRBJ1-2; 7 positions match TRBD1. J was trimmed by 7 bases and V by 6 bases; bases with no gene match: 14. The germline V gene encodes CDR1 LNHDA and CDR2 SQIVND (reference sequence). CDR3 length: 15 residues. As DNA, the CDR3 is TGTGCCAGTAGAAGGCCGGGACAGAGGGTATCTGGCTACACCTTC. Protein product: CASRRPGQRVSGYTF.

The table lists this clone with a few counts. J is TRBJ2-2 and V is TRBV12-3 or TRBV12-4, with D tentatively TRBD1 (5 bases). The CDR3 has 12 residues. Trimming took off 5 bases at V and 4 bases at J, with 5 bases between the two ends. CDR3 sequence: CASSRGTGELFF. Here the CDR3 DNA reads TGTGCCAGCAGTAGGGGCACCGGGGAGCTGTTTTTT.

There are a few counts of this clone. The rearrangement uses TRBV7-5 and TRBJ1-5; the table's TRBD1 call for D was not verified on the DNA. TRBV7-5 is annotated as a pseudogene. This CDR3 has 14 amino acids. CDR3 amino acids: CARSLDRGDQPQHF. CDR3 bases: TGTGCCAGAAGCTTGGACAGGGGGGATCAGCCCCAGCATTTT.

V usage is TRBV18 and J usage is TRBJ2-6; 7 bases match TRBD2. The CDR3 consists of 17 residues. V shed 1 base and J 0 bases; nucleotides not matched to a gene: 3. Germline CDR1 and CDR2: KGHSH and LQKENI. The CDR3 nucleotides read TGTGCCAGCTCACCACTGGGCGGGAGCTCTGGGGCCAACGTCCTGACTTTC. This encodes CASSPLGGSSGANVLTF.

This clone was counted only a few times. The rearrangement links TRBV2 to TRBJ1-5, with 8 positions matching TRBD1. Germline CDR1 and CDR2: SNHLY and FYNNEI. The CDR3 covers 14 residues. The junction had 6 bases not matched to a gene; V was cut back by 8 bases and J by 3 bases. CDR3 amino acids: CASGQGANNQPQHF. CDR3 DNA: TGTGCCAGCGGGCAGGGGGCTAACAATCAGCCCCAGCATTTT.

Only one count was recorded for this clone. This sequence joins TRBV7-2 and TRBJ1-6; D uncertain. The length of the CDR3 is 15 residues. Trimming removed 5 bases from V and 0 bases from J, with 8 bases in between. CDR1 and CDR2 from the germline V gene are SGHTA and FQGNSA. The CDR3 protein is CASSQISSYNSPLHF. The CDR3 bases are TGTGCCAGCAGCCAGATAAGCTCCTATAATTCACCCCTCCACTTT.

V gene TRBV15 combines with J gene TRBJ1-3, with a possible D match to TRBD1 (5 bases). This CDR3 has 16 amino acids. The germline gives CDR1 LNHNV, CDR2 YYDKDF (reference sequence). The germline V and J ends were trimmed by 7 bases and 0 bases, with 16 bases remaining between them. The CDR3 nucleotides are TGTGCCACCACCTCAGGGAATACCTACTCTGGAAACACCATATATTTT. This encodes CATTSGNTYSGNTIYF.